Presented here are 21 T cell receptor beta chains from one specimen sequenced in a study of yellow fever vaccine responses in identical twins. From the RT-PCR reads, TCRdb called clonotypes with MiXCR, one entry per CDR3 protein. There are 20,000 or so distinct CDR3 sequences in the sample; approximately 79% occur only once, and about 2.4% lies in the top ten. Sequenced here: T cells from blood (PBMCs), unsorted or a sorted subset (not recorded which), sampled before or after yellow fever vaccination (not recorded which). Receptor source: a young woman who received the yellow fever vaccine.

The chain is built from TRBV20-1 and TRBJ1-5; the D is unclear. The germline gives CDR1 DFQATT, CDR2 SNEGSKA (reference sequence). The CDR3 spans 15 residues. Trimming cost V 5 bases and J 1 base, with 15 bases left between them. The CDR3 DNA reads TGCAGTGCTGGCAGACAAATCGAAAGCAATCAGCCCCAGCATTTT. This gives the protein CSAGRQIESNQPQHF.

V is TRBV3-1 and J is TRBJ2-6; D is unclear. Germline CDR1 LGHDT, CDR2 YNNKEL (reference sequence). V dropped 4 bases and J dropped 0 bases, with 7 bases sitting between them. CDR3 size: 15 residues. CDR3 residues: CASSLAGSGANVLTF. CDR3 nucleotides: TGTGCCAGCAGCCTTGCAGGCTCTGGGGCCAACGTCCTGACTTTC.

The rearrangement joins TRBV11-2 to TRBJ2-3; TRBD1 aligns across 8 bases. CDR1 and CDR2 (germline): SGHAT, FQNNGV. V lost 4 bases and J lost 4; bases outside the gene matches: 7. The CDR3 loop spans 15 amino acids. CDR3 region: CASSSWTGRSDTQYF. The CDR3 DNA is TGTGCCAGCAGCTCCTGGACAGGGAGGTCAGATACGCAGTATTTT. Together with reference TRBV11-2 and TRBJ2-3, the CDR3 gives the full variable domain: EAGVAQSPRYKIIEKRQSVAFWCNPISGHATLYWYQQILGQGPKLLIQFQNNGVVDDSQLPKDRFSAERLKGVDSTLKIQPAKLEDSAVYLCASSSWTGRSDTQYFGPGTRLTVL.

The chain uses TRBV11-2 and TRBJ2-1, with D maybe TRBD2 (6 bases). Germline V gene data show CDR1 as SGHAT and CDR2 as FQNNGV. CDR3 size: 15 residues. V dropped 3 bases and J dropped 11 bases, with 20 bases sitting between them. This CDR3 reads CASSLRGSLSPKQFF. Written as DNA, the CDR3 is TGTGCCAGCAGCTTGCGGGGCTCGTTGAGTCCGAAGCAGTTCTTC.

The chain couples TRBV7-9 to TRBJ1-5; D not resolved. V was pared by 8 bases and J by 4 bases, with 9 bases between. Germline CDR1 and CDR2: SEHNR and FQNEAQ (reference sequence). This CDR3 has 12 residues. The CDR3 sequence is CASGNINQPQHF. Written as DNA, the CDR3 is TGTGCCAGCGGCAACATTAATCAGCCCCAGCATTTT.

This CDR3 is CSVESPFNEQFF. CDR3 sequence (DNA): TGCAGCGTTGAATCTCCCTTCAATGAGCAGTTCTTC. The V call is TRBV29-1, the J call TRBJ2-1; no reliable D call. The germline V gene encodes CDR1 SQVTM and CDR2 ANQGSEA. Trimming removed 2 bases at V and 6 bases at J, with 8 bases between. The CDR3 runs to 12 residues.

This chain uses TRBV2 with TRBJ2-5, with D possibly being TRBD1 or TRBD2 (5 bases each). This CDR3 has 14 amino acids. Trimming took 7 bases from V and 0 from J, leaving 12 bases between them. Germline CDR1 is SNHLY and CDR2 is FYNNEI. The CDR3 nucleotides are TGTGCCAGCATTCTGGTGGGACACCAAGAGACCCAGTACTTC. Translation: CASILVGHQETQYF.

The table lists this clonotype with a few counts. This chain links TRBV4-2 with TRBJ2-3; 8 bases match TRBD1. The CDR3 is made up of 16 amino acids. Germline CDR1 reads LGHNA; CDR2 reads YNFKEQ. The J segment lost 2 bases and the V segment lost 4 bases, leaving 8 bases of the junction unmatched. CDR3 coding DNA: TGTGCCAGCAGCCCCACTTGGACAGGGATCACAGATACGCAGTATTTT. Residues: CASSPTWTGITDTQYF.

This clonotype was observed once. An end of the junction differs from the germline gene, which may be a read error. The rearrangement joins TRBV2 to TRBJ2-3; D gene uncertain. The CDR3 consists of 13 residues. Germline loops: CDR1 SNHLY, CDR2 FYNNEI. CDR3 region: CASSDPDADTQYF. The CDR3 nucleotides are TGTGCGAGCAGTGATCCGGACGCAGATACGCAGTATTTT. Full variable domain (missing parts from reference TRBV2 and TRBJ2-3): EPEVTQTPSHQVTQMGQEVILRCVPISNHLYFYWYRQILGQKVEFLVSFYNNEISEKSEIFDDQFSVERPDGSNFTLKIRSTKLEDSAMYFCASSDPDADTQYFGPGTRLTVL.

The chain is built from TRBV4-2 and TRBJ1-2; D is possibly TRBD1 (6 bases). The ends were cut back, 7 bases at V and 0 bases at J, with 21 bases in the middle. The CDR3 has 17 amino acids. Germline V gene sequence: CDR1 LGHNA, CDR2 YNFKEQ. The CDR3 sequence is CASTLARGNLANYGYTF. CDR3 in DNA: TGTGCCAGCACCCTCGCGAGGGGGAACCTTGCTAACTATGGCTACACCTTC.

This clonotype was found a few times. The chain employs TRBV2 and TRBJ2-5; no reliable D call. The CDR3 is made up of 14 amino acids. V dropped 7 bases and J dropped 1 base, with 13 bases sitting between them. CDR1 SNHLY and CDR2 FYNNEI come from the germline V gene. CDR3 in amino acids: CASKKENGQETQYF. CDR3 DNA sequence: TGTGCCAGCAAGAAGGAAAACGGCCAAGAGACCCAGTACTTC. Full variable domain (missing parts from reference TRBV2 and TRBJ2-5): EPEVTQTPSHQVTQMGQEVILRCVPISNHLYFYWYRQILGQKVEFLVSFYNNEISEKSEIFDDQFSVERPDGSNFTLKIRSTKLEDSAMYFCASKKENGQETQYFGPGTRLLVL.

The V call is TRBV20-1, the J call TRBJ2-4; perhaps TRBD2 as D (5 bases). The V end lost 6 bases, the J end lost 0 bases, and 12 bases lay between the germline ends. The CDR3 runs 14 residues. Germline CDR1 is DFQATT and CDR2 is SNEGSKA (reference sequence). The chain's CDR3 is CSASPGLAKNIQYF. The CDR3 region has the DNA TGCAGTGCCAGTCCGGGATTAGCCAAAAACATTCAGTACTTC.

This rearrangement joins TRBV5-1 to TRBJ2-1; D is unresolved. There are 16 residues in the CDR3. V lost 4 bases and J 7 bases, leaving 21 bases between the germline ends. Looked up from germline, CDR1 is SGHRS and CDR2 is YFSETQ. The CDR3 DNA is TGCGCCAGCAGCCTCGATACTACCGCCTTAGGGAATGAGCAGTTCTTC. This sequence encodes CASSLDTTALGNEQFF.

The chain combines TRBV13 with TRBJ2-7; D may correspond to TRBD1 or TRBD2 (6 bases each). This CDR3 spans 15 amino acids. Looked up from germline, CDR1 is PRHDT and CDR2 is FYEKMQ (reference sequence). Trimming took 0 bases from V and 4 from J, leaving 13 bases between them. CDR3 in DNA: TGTGCCAGCAGCTTAGGACAGGGAGGAGAGTACGAGCAGTACTTC. Amino acids: CASSLGQGGEYEQYF.

The CDR3 sequence: CATGQGSQPQHF. The CDR3 coding sequence is TGTGCCACGGGACAGGGGAGTCAGCCCCAGCATTTT. The genes are TRBV28 and TRBJ1-5; 10 bases map to TRBD1. Germline values: CDR1 MDHEN, CDR2 SYDVKM. CDR3 length: 12 residues. After removal of 10 bases from V and 6 bases from J, the junction contained 3 bases not matched to a gene.

This chain joins TRBV18 and TRBJ1-2, with D tentatively TRBD1 (6 bases). Per germline, CDR1 KGHSH and CDR2 LQKENI. The length of the CDR3 is 15 residues. V was shortened by 3 bases and J by 2 bases, with 13 bases between the two germline ends. The DNA of the CDR3 is TGTGCCAGCTCACCTCCTTCGGACAGCAACTATGGCTACACCTTC. Translating it yields CASSPPSDSNYGYTF.

The V call is TRBV3-1, the J call TRBJ1-5; D call uncertain. The CDR3 is 13 amino acids. Germline CDR1 and CDR2: LGHDT and YNNKEL (reference sequence). The V and J ends lost 6 bases and 4 bases respectively, with 10 bases between them. The CDR3 sequence: CASSPDRNQPQHF. The CDR3 DNA follows: TGTGCCAGCAGTCCCGACCGTAATCAGCCCCAGCATTTT.

This clonotype occurred a few times. The chain uses TRBV6-1 and TRBJ1-5, with D unclear. The germline V gene has CDR1 MNHNS and CDR2 SASEGT. Trimming shortened V by 5 bases and J by 3 bases, and 14 bases separated the two germline ends. This CDR3 region has 15 residues. CDR3 DNA: TGTGCCAGCAGTCCCCCGGGCAGCTACAATCAGCCCCAGCATTTT. Amino acid sequence: CASSPPGSYNQPQHF.

The J gene is TRBJ2-1, the V gene TRBV11-1; TRBD2 matches at 7 bases. The CDR3 covers 15 residues. Germline CDR1 SGHAT, CDR2 FQDESV (reference sequence). Trimming removed 3 bases from V and 4 bases from J; junction bases left unmatched: 6. CDR3 sequence (DNA): TGTGCCAGCAGCTTCGAGGCTAGCGGATACAATGAGCAGTTCTTC. Protein product: CASSFEASGYNEQFF.

The chain is built from TRBV18 and TRBJ2-7, with TRBD2 as a possible D gene (6 bases). Germline-derived CDR1 and CDR2 are KGHSH and LQKENI. V was clipped by 6 bases and J by 2 bases, with 11 bases between them. CDR3 length equals 13 residues. Here the CDR3 DNA reads TGTGCCAGCTCGGTCGGAGGGACCTACGAGCAGTACGTC. Translation: CASSVGGTYEQYV.

This chain joins TRBV7-8 and TRBJ2-7; D is uncertain. The CDR3 length is 14 residues. V lost 4 bases to trimming and J lost 2 bases, with 12 bases between them. Per germline, CDR1 SGHVS and CDR2 FQNEAQ. In nucleotides, the CDR3 is TGTGCCAGCAGCTCCGGGCGCCTAACCTACGAGCAGTACTTC. Translated, it gives CASSSGRLTYEQYF.